The 24 T cell receptor beta chains below come from one sample, sequenced in a study of T cells in localized non-small cell lung cancer. The assay was immunoSEQ multiplex PCR, and TCRdb's table has in-frame clones only and misses some. The sample has about 2,300 clones; approximately 40% are singletons. Material: lymph node tissue, obtained before any cancer treatment. These receptors were taken from a male donor at least 60 years old with stage II squamous cell lung carcinoma.

In this sample, this clone turned up a few times. CDR3 region: CASSLSTRDSAETQYF. The CDR3 coding sequence is TGTGCCAGCAGCTTGAGTACTCGGGATAGCGCTGAGACCCAGTACTTC. The V and J genes are TRBV11-3 and TRBJ2-5; a weak D match, TRBD2 (5 bases). The CDR3 length is 16 residues. Between the trimmed V and J ends, which lost 3 bases and 5 bases, there was a span of 19 bases. CDR1 SGHNT and CDR2 YENEEA come from the germline V gene.

The V call is TRBV19, the J call TRBJ1-3; 8 positions agree with TRBD1. CDR3 size: 16 residues. V lost 6 bases, J lost 1 base, and 8 bases stayed unmatched. The germline V gene has CDR1 LNHDA and CDR2 SQIVND (reference sequence). The CDR3 region is CASRQQGARSGNTIYF. The CDR3 DNA is TGTGCCAGTAGGCAGCAGGGGGCACGGTCTGGAAACACCATATATTTT.

The chain combines TRBV15 with TRBJ2-3; tentatively, D is TRBD2 (6 bases). Germline CDR1 is LNHNV and CDR2 is YYDKDF (reference sequence). Trimming pared 0 bases from V and 1 base from J, leaving 11 bases between. CDR3 length: 16 amino acids. The CDR3 DNA follows: TGTGCCACCAGCAGAGATACGCTAGCGCGCACAGATACGCAGTATTTT. It codes for CATSRDTLARTDTQYF.

The gene calls are TRBV11-3 and TRBJ2-3, with 7 bases lining up with TRBD1. From germline, CDR1 is SGHNT and CDR2 YENEEA. There are 18 residues in the CDR3. V gave up 5 bases and J gave up 1 base; unmatched junction bases: 15. CDR3: CASSLNRGQAGGTDTQYF. CDR3 sequence (DNA): TGTGCCAGCAGCCTTAACAGAGGACAGGCCGGAGGCACAGATACGCAGTATTTT. The entire variable domain, with the rest obtained from reference TRBV11-3 and TRBJ2-3, is as follows: EAGVVQSPRYKIIEKKQPVAFWCNPISGHNTLYWYLQNLGQGPELLIRYENEEAVDDSQLPKDRFSAERLKGVDSTLKIQPAELGDSAVYLCASSLNRGQAGGTDTQYFGPGTRLTVL.

A few counts support this clone. J is TRBJ1-3 and V is TRBV18; 8 bases are shared with TRBD1. Germline CDR1 reads KGHSH; CDR2 reads LQKENI. This CDR3 comprises 16 residues. With V trimmed by 3 bases and J by 4 bases, 8 bases remained unmatched. This CDR3 is CASSPAQGAVGNTIYF. Written as DNA, the CDR3 is TGTGCCAGCTCACCCGCGCAGGGGGCAGTAGGAAACACCATATATTTT.

The rearrangement joins TRBV14 to TRBJ2-1; the D gene is possibly TRBD1 (5 bases). The CDR3 consists of 14 residues. V lost 4 bases and J 5 bases, leaving 12 bases between the germline ends. Germline values: CDR1 SGHDN, CDR2 FVKESK. This CDR3 is CASSRRQFDNEQFF. The CDR3 coding sequence is TGTGCCAGCAGCCGCCGACAGTTTGACAATGAGCAGTTCTTC. The full variable domain, completed using reference TRBV14 and TRBJ2-1, is EAGVTQFPSHSVIEKGQTVTLRCDPISGHDNLYWYRRVMGKEIKFLLHFVKESKQDESGMPNNRFLAERTGGTYSTLKVQPAELEDSGVYFCASSRRQFDNEQFFGPGTRLTVL.

The V and J genes are TRBV19 and TRBJ1-2, with 9 bases lining up with TRBD1. V lost 5 bases to trimming and J lost 3 bases; unmatched junction nucleotides: 4. Germline V gene lookup returns CDR1 LNHDA and CDR2 SQIVND (reference sequence). The CDR3 is 14 residues long. CDR3 bases: TGTGCCAGTAGTTCTGACAGGGGGTACTATGGCTACACCTTC. Translation: CASSSDRGYYGYTF.

This clone ranks as medium-sized. V and J are TRBV11-3 and TRBJ1-6; D is uncertain. V dropped 3 bases and J dropped 0 bases, with 9 bases sitting between them. Looked up from germline, CDR1 is SGHNT and CDR2 is YENEEA. The CDR3 runs to 16 residues. Here the CDR3 reads CASSLGVPSYNSPLHF. The CDR3 DNA is TGTGCCAGCAGCTTGGGAGTTCCCTCCTATAATTCACCCCTCCACTTT.

Only a few counts were recorded for this clone. V gene TRBV6-7 combines with J gene TRBJ2-7, with D possibly being TRBD2 (6 bases). TRBV6-7 is labeled an ORF, and its function is uncertain. V lost 5 bases, J lost 0 bases, and 17 bases lay in between. This CDR3 region has 16 residues. CDR3 sequence: CASSRLSGKSSYEQYF. CDR3 DNA: TGTGCCAGCAGTCGCCTTAGCGGTAAAAGCTCCTACGAGCAGTACTTC.

This clone came up a few times. CDR3 region: CASSERQGAVAEQFF. The CDR3, as DNA: TGCGCCAGCAGTGAGCGGCAGGGTGCGGTCGCTGAGCAGTTCTTC. The J gene is TRBJ2-1, the V gene TRBV10-2; tentatively, D is TRBD1 (5 bases). Trimming cost V 2 bases and J 9 bases, with 17 bases left between them. This CDR3 comprises 15 residues. CDR1 and CDR2 (germline): WSHSY, SAAADI.

The genes are TRBV30 and TRBJ1-5; D is unresolved. V was shortened by 2 bases and J by 11 bases, with 13 bases between the two germline ends. Germline V gives CDR1 GTSNPN, CDR2 SVGIG (reference sequence). The CDR3 has 12 residues. The CDR3 sequence: CAWSLFGSSQHF. The DNA for the CDR3 is TGTGCCTGGAGTCTCTTTGGTTCTTCCCAGCATTTT. Full variable domain (outside the CDR3, taken from reference TRBV30 and TRBJ1-5): SQTIHQWPATLVQPVGSPLSLECTVEGTSNPNLYWYRQAAGRGLQLLFYSVGIGQISSEVPQNLSASRPQDRQFILSSKKLLLSDSGFYLCAWSLFGSSQHFGDGTRLSIL.

This chain uses TRBV6-8 with TRBJ1-1, with TRBD1 as a possible D gene (5 bases). The ends were cut back, 7 bases at V and 1 base at J, with 16 bases in the middle. CDR3 length: 15 amino acids. Germline CDR1 reads MNHGY; CDR2 reads SAAAGT. The CDR3 DNA follows: TGTGCCAGCACCCCATTGGGGCAAGGGAACACTGAAGCTTTCTTT. Translated: CASTPLGQGNTEAFF.

This clone was seen only a few times. This rearrangement joins TRBV14 to TRBJ1-6; possible D gene TRBD1, 5 bases. V lost 3 bases, J lost 11 bases, and 23 bases lay in between. This CDR3 contains 17 residues. Germline CDR1 reads SGHDN; CDR2 reads FVKESK. The chain's CDR3 is CASSHGGRDGTGAPLHF. The DNA of the CDR3 is TGTGCCAGCAGCCATGGCGGCAGGGACGGGACTGGGGCACCCCTCCACTTT.

The chain links TRBV19 to TRBJ1-1, with 7 bases that match TRBD1. The V gene's germline CDR1 is LNHDA and CDR2 SQIVND (reference sequence). This CDR3 contains 14 residues. V lost 6 bases and J lost 0; bases outside the gene matches: 4. DNA of the CDR3: TGTGCCAGTAGACAGACAGGGCTGAACACTGAAGCTTTCTTT. This codes for CASRQTGLNTEAFF.

In its sample, this clone was seen a few times. The V gene is TRBV11-3, the J gene TRBJ1-3; unclear D gene. CDR1 and CDR2 from the germline V gene are SGHNT and YENEEA. The CDR3 spans 14 residues. Between the trimmed V and J ends, which lost 5 bases and 0 bases, there was a span of 8 bases. The CDR3 loop reads CASSLVDSGNTIYF. The CDR3 DNA reads as TGTGCCAGCAGCCTAGTAGACTCTGGAAACACCATATATTTT.

The V gene is TRBV19, the J gene TRBJ2-2; D not certain. There are 14 residues in the CDR3. The V gene lost 3 bases and the J gene lost 8 bases, with 13 bases spanning the gap. CDR1 and CDR2 (germline): LNHDA, SQIVND (reference sequence). For the CDR3, the DNA is TGTGCCAGTAGTATGAGTTCCGTGGGGGGGGAGCTGTTTTTT. Protein: CASSMSSVGGELFF.

This clone was seen a handful of times. V is TRBV11-3 and J is TRBJ2-7, with TRBD2 matching 7 bases. Trimming at V came to 5 bases and at J to 2 bases, leaving 9 bases not matched to a gene. The germline V gene encodes CDR1 SGHNT and CDR2 YENEEA. The CDR3 runs to 15 residues. The CDR3 loop reads CASSQVTSVTYEQYF. In DNA form, the CDR3 reads TGTGCCAGCAGCCAAGTTACTAGCGTAACCTACGAGCAGTACTTC.

The V call is TRBV6-8, the J call TRBJ1-1, with TRBD1 matching 7 bases. J was trimmed by 4 bases and V by 5 bases; bases with no gene match: 4. CDR3 length: 13 amino acids. Germline lookup yields CDR1 MNHGY and CDR2 SAAAGT. The CDR3 here is CASSAQGPTEAFF. The CDR3 coding sequence is TGTGCCAGCAGTGCACAGGGGCCCACTGAAGCTTTCTTT.

This clone has more than one count but fewer than ten. This chain joins TRBV6-8 and TRBJ2-7; 13 positions agree with TRBD2. The CDR3 is 14 residues long. The trim removed 5 bases at V and 7 bases at J, leaving 5 bases unmatched. Per the germline V gene, CDR1 is MNHGY and CDR2 is SAAAGT. The CDR3 DNA reads TGTGCCAGCAGTGGACTAGCGGGAGTAGGTGAGCAGTACTTC. Amino acid sequence: CASSGLAGVGEQYF.

The rearrangement uses TRBV11-3 and TRBJ2-5; a weak D match, TRBD2 (6 bases). V was pared by 3 bases and J by 5 bases, with 16 bases between. The germline V gene has CDR1 SGHNT and CDR2 YENEEA. The CDR3 consists of 15 residues. This CDR3 reads CASSLDLGRWETQYF. The CDR3 bases are TGTGCCAGCAGCTTGGATCTGGGGAGGTGGGAGACCCAGTACTTC.

The table lists this clone with a few counts. This chain connects TRBV6-8 to TRBJ1-5; a weak D match, TRBD1 (6 bases). Germline values: CDR1 MNHGY, CDR2 SAAAGT. The V and J ends lost 7 bases and 4 bases respectively, with 17 bases between them. This CDR3 comprises 15 residues. The CDR3 protein is CASNVRTAGNQPQHF. The CDR3 DNA follows: TGTGCCAGCAACGTAAGGACAGCTGGAAATCAGCCCCAGCATTTT.

This clone was found a few times. The chain joins TRBV11-3 to TRBJ1-2, with 8 bases lining up with TRBD1. V shed 3 bases and J 8 bases; nucleotides not matched to a gene: 8. The CDR3 spans 14 residues. Germline-derived CDR1 and CDR2 are SGHNT and YENEEA. This chain's CDR3 is CASSFWTGREGYTF. The CDR3 nucleotides are TGTGCCAGCAGCTTTTGGACAGGGAGGGAAGGCTACACCTTC.

This chain links TRBV18 with TRBJ2-5; 8 nucleotides agree with TRBD2. Germline CDR1 is KGHSH and CDR2 is LQKENI. The CDR3 runs 13 residues. With 9 bases clipped from V and 4 bases from J, the junction kept 7 bases outside the gene matches. The CDR3 loop reads CASGLAGGETQYF. Written as DNA, the CDR3 is TGTGCCAGTGGACTAGCCGGAGGAGAGACCCAGTACTTC.

The chain employs TRBV14 and TRBJ2-5; the D is unclear. The CDR3 has 15 residues. The germline CDR1 and CDR2 sequences are SGHDN and FVKESK. The V end lost 1 base, the J end lost 1 base, and 10 bases lay between the germline ends. This CDR3 is CASSQGGVIQETQYF. The CDR3 coding sequence is TGTGCCAGCAGCCAAGGTGGGGTTATCCAAGAGACCCAGTACTTC.